This paragraph reports one T cell receptor beta chain. TCRdb's copy holds only in-frame clones and misses some; the assay was immunoSEQ multiplex PCR. This sample yields more than 85,000 clones, of which about 81% are seen a single time; around 5.1% belongs to the top ten. CDR3 size: 17 residues. Between the trimmed V and J ends, which lost 1 base and 1 base, there was a span of 16 bases. Germline lookup yields CDR1 SNHLY and CDR2 FYNNEI. This record belongs to a study of T cell responses to AZD1222 COVID-19 vaccine. The specimen was peripheral blood, collected on day 0 of AZD1222 vaccination. The rearrangement links TRBV2 to TRBJ1-1, with TRBD1 as a possible D gene (6 bases). This TCR was sampled from an adult in good health. CDR3 region: CASSEGFTGRENTEAFF. The CDR3 DNA sequence: TGTGCCAGCAGTGAAGGATTTACAGGGAGGGAGAACACTGAAGCTTTCTTT.